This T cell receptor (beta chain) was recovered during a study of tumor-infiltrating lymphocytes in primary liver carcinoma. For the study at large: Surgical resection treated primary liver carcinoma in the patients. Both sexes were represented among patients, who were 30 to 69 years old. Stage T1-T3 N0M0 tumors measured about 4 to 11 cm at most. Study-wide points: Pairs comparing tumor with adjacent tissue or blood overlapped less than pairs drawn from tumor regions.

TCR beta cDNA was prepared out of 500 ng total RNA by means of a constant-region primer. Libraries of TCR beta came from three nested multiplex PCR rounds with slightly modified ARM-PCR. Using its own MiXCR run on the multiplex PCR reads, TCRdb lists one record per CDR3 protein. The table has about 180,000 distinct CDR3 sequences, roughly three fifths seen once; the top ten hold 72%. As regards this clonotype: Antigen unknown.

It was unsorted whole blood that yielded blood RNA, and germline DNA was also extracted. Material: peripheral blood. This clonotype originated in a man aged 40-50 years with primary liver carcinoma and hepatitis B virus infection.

CDR3 protein: CASSQRENTEAFF. As DNA, the CDR3 is TGTGCCAGTAGTCAAAGGGAGAACACTGAAGCTTTCTTT. This chain connects TRBV19 to TRBJ1-1; D unclear. Germline CDR1 reads LNHDA; CDR2 reads SQIVND (reference sequence). The V end was cut by 5 bases, the J end by 1 base, with 8 bases between. This CDR3 comprises 13 residues.